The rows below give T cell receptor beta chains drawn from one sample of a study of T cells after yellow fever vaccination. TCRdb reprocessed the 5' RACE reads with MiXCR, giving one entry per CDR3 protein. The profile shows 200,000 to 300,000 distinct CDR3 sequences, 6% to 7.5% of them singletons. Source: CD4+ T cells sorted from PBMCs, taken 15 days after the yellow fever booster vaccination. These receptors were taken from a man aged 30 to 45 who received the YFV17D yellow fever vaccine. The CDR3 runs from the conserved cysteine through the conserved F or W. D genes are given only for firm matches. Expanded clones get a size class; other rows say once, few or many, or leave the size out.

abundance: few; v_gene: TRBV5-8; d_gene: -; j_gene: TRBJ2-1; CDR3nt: TGTGCCAGCAGCTACGGGCGGGTCTCCTACAATGAGCAGTTCTTC; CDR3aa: CASSYGRVSYNEQFF
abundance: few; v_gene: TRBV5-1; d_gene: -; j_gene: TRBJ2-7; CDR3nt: TGCGCCAGCAGCTTGGCTATCTCCTACGAGCAGTACTTC; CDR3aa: CASSLAISYEQYF
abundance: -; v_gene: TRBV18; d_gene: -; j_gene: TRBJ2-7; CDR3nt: TGTGCCAGCTCGCCGATGTCTAGCTCCTACGAGCAGTACTTC; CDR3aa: CASSPMSSSYEQYF
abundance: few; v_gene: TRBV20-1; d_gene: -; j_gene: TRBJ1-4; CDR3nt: TGCAGTGCCTCCACAGACGGGCGGACTAATGAAAAACTGTTTTTT; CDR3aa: CSASTDGRTNEKLFF
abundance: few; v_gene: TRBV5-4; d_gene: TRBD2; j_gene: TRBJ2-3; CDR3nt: TGTGCCAGCAGCTTGAAACTAGCGGGACACACAGATACGCAGTATTTT; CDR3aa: CASSLKLAGHTDTQYF
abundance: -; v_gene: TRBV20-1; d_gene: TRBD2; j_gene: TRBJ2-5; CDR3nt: TGCAGTGCTAGCCACAGCGGGGGGAACAAACAGACCCAGTACTTC; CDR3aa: CSASHSGGNKQTQYF
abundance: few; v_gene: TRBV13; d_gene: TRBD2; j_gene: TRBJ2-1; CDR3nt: TGTGCCAGCAGCTTAGGCCTAAGCGGGGATCGGCAGTTCTTC; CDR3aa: CASSLGLSGDRQFF
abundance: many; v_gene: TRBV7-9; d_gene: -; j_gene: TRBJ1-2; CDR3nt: TGTGCCAGCAGCTTAGATGAGGGACCGGGCGGCTACACCTTC; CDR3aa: CASSLDEGPGGYTF
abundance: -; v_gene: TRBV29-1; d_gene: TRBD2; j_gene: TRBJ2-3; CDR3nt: TGCAGCGTTGAAGATCGCAGCGGGAGTCCCGATACGCAGTATTTT; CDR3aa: CSVEDRSGSPDTQYF
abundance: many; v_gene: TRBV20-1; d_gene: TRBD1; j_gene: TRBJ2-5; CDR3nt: TGCAGTGCTAGAGGTGGACAGGGCGGTACCCAGTACTTC; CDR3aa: CSARGGQGGTQYF
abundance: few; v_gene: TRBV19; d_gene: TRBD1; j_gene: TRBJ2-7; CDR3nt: TGTGCCAGTAGTTCCCCGACAGGGACCGACGAGCAGTACTTC; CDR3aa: CASSSPTGTDEQYF
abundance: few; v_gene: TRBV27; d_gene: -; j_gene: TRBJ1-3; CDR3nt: TGTGCCACTCGCCCGGGTAGCTCTGGAAACACCATATATTTT; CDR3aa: CATRPGSSGNTIYF
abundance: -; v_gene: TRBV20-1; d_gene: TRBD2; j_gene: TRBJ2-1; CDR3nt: TGCAGTGCTAGGGCCCCCGGGACTAGCGCCCCCAATGAGCAGTTCTTC; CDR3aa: CSARAPGTSAPNEQFF
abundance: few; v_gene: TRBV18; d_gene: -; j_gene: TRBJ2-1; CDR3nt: TGTGCCAGCTCACCCCAGACAGGTCCTAATGAGCAGTTCTTC; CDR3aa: CASSPQTGPNEQFF
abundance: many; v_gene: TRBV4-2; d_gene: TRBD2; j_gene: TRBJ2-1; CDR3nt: TGTGCCAGCAGCCCCCGGGGAAAGCGGGGGAGCTCCTACAATGAGCAGTTCTTC; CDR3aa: CASSPRGKRGSSYNEQFF
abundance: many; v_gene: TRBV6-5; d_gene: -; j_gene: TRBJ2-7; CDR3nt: TGTGCCAGCAGGGCCGGGACAGCGGGATCCTACGAGCAGTACTTC; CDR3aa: CASRAGTAGSYEQYF
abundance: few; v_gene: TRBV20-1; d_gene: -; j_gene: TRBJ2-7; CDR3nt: TGCAGTGCAGGCGGTTGGAGCGGCTCCTACGAGCAGTACTTC; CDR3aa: CSAGGWSGSYEQYF
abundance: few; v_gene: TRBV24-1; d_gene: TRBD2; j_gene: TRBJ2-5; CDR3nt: TGTGCCACCAGTGCAGCATGGGAGGGGGAGACCCAGTACTTC; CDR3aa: CATSAAWEGETQYF
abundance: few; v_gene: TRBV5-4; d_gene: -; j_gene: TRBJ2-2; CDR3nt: TGTGCCAGCAGCTTGGACTCAGGGTCTCCCGGGGAGCTGTTTTTT; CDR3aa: CASSLDSGSPGELFF
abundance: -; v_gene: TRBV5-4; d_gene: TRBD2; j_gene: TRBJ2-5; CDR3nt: TGTGCCAGCAGCCTCTTACTAGCGGGAGGCCAAGAGACCCAGTACTTC; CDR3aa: CASSLLLAGGQETQYF
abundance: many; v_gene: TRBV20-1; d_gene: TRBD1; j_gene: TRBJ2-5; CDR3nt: TGCAGTGCTGATAGGTACAGGGGTGGCCAAGAGACCCAGTACTTC; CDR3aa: CSADRYRGGQETQYF
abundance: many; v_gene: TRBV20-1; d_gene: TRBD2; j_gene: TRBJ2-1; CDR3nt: TGCAGTGCTTACCAGACTAGCGGGAGAAGTAATGAGCAGTTCTTC; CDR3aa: CSAYQTSGRSNEQFF
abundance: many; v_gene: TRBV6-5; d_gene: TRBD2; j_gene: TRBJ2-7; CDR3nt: TGTGCCAGCAGTTACTCGTATTCCGCGACTAGCGGGAGGGCTGGCGAGCAGTACTTC; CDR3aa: CASSYSYSATSGRAGEQYF
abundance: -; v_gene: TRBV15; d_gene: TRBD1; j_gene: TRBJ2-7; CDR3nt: TGTGCCACCTCCCGGGACAGCGTCTACGAGCAGTACTTC; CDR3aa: CATSRDSVYEQYF
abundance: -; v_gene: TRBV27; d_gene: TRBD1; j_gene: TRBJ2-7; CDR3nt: TGTGCCAGCAGGACTCTAAGCTCCGGGACAGGGGGCTACGAGCAGTACTTC; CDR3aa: CASRTLSSGTGGYEQYF
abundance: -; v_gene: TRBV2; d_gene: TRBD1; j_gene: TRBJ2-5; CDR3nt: TGTGCCAGCAGTCCAGACAGGGGAAGGGAGACCCAGTACTTC; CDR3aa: CASSPDRGRETQYF
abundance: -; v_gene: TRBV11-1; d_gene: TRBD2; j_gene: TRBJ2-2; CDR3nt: TGTGCCAGCAGCTTATTTATCGGGACTAGGGCTCCCGGGGAGCTGTTTTTT; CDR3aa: CASSLFIGTRAPGELFF
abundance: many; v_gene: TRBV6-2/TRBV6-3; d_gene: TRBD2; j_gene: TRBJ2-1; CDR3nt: TGTGCCAGCCGAGCCTTAAAACGACTAGCGGACTACAATGAGCAGTTCTTC; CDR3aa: CASRALKRLADYNEQFF
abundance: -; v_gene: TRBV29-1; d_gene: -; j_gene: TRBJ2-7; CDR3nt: TGCAGCGTTGCCCACGGGAGCCCCTCCTACGAGCAGTACTTC; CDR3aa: CSVAHGSPSYEQYF
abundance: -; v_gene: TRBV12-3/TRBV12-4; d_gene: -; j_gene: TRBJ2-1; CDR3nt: TGTGCCAGCAGTCGACTAGTCGATGAGCAGTTCTTC; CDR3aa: CASSRLVDEQFF
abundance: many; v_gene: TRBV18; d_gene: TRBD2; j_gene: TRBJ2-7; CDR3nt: TGTGCCAGCTCACCACCTTACAGCGGGAGCTCCTACGAGCAGTACTTC; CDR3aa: CASSPPYSGSSYEQYF
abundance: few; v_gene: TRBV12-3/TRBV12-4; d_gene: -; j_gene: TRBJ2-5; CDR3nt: TGTGCCAGCAGTTGGTTAGAGACGGAGACCCAGTACTTC; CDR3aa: CASSWLETETQYF
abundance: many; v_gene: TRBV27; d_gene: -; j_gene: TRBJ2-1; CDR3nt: TGTGCCAGCAGTTTATGGGGCAGGAGCTCCTACAATGAGCAGTTCTTC; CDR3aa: CASSLWGRSSYNEQFF
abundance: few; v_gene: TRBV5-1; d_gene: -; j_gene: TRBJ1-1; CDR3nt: TGCGCCAGCAGGAGCTATAACACTGAAGCTTTCTTT; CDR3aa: CASRSYNTEAFF
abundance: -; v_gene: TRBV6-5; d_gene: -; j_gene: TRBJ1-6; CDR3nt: TGTGCCAGCAGTTTCATCCCTAATTCACCCCTCCACTTT; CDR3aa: CASSFIPNSPLHF
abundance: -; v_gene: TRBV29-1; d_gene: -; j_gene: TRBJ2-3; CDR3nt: TGCAGCGTTGGCCCCCCCGCTAGTTGGTCCACAGATACGCAGTATTTT; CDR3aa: CSVGPPASWSTDTQYF
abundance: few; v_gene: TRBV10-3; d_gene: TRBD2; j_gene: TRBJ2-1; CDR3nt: TGTGCCATCAGTCAATTGACTAGCGCGACCTACAATGAGCAGTTCTTC; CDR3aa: CAISQLTSATYNEQFF
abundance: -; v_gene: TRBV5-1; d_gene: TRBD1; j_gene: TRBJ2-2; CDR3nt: TGCGCCAGCAGCTTGGGACGGACAGGGGTCGGGGAGCTGTTTTTT; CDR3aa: CASSLGRTGVGELFF
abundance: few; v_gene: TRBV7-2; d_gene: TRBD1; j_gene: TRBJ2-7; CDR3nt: TGTGCCAGCAGCTTACCCGGGACAGCGCAGTACTTC; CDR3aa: CASSLPGTAQYF
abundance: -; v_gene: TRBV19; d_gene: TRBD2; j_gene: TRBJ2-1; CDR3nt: TGTGCCAGTAGTTACGGGAGGGCTCGCAATGAGCAGTTCTTC; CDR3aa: CASSYGRARNEQFF
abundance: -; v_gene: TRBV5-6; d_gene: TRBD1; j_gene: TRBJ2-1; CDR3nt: TGTGCCAGCAGCCTCAGGGGGTTAGTATACAATGAGCAGTTCTTC; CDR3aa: CASSLRGLVYNEQFF
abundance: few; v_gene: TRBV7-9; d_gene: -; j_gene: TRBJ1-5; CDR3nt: TGTGCCAGCAGCTCTACCTATAGCAATCAGCCCCAGCATTTT; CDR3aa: CASSSTYSNQPQHF
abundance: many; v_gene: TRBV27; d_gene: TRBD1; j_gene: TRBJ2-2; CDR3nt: TGTGCCAGCAGTTTATTAGGAACAGGGGTTTCCGGGGAGCTGTTTTTT; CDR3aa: CASSLLGTGVSGELFF
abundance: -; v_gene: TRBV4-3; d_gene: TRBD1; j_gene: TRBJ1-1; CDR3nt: TGCGCCAGCAGCCCCTCAGGGGGGCCGTGGTTGAACACTGAAGCTTTCTTT; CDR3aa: CASSPSGGPWLNTEAFF
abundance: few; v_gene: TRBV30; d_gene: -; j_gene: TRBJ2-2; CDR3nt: TGTGCCTGGAGTGTGGATAGGGTGAACACCGGGGAGCTGTTTTTT; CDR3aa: CAWSVDRVNTGELFF